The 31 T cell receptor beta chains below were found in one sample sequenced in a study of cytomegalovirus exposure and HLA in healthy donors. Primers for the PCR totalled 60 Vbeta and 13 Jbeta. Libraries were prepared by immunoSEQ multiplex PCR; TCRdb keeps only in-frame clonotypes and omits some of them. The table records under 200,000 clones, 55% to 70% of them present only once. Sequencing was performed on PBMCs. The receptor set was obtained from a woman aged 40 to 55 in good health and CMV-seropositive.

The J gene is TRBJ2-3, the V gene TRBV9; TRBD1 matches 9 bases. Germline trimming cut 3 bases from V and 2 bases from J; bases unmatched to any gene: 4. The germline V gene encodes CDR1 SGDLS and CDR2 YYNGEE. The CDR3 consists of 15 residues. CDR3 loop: CASSGRDRVTDTQYF. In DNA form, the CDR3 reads TGTGCCAGCAGCGGACGGGACAGGGTCACAGATACGCAGTATTTT.

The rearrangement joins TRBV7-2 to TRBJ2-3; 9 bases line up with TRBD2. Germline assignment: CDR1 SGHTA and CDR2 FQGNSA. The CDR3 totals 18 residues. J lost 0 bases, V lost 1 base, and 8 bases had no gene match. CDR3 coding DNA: TGTGCCAGCAGCTTAGTGGGATTTGCGGGGGGGAGCACAGATACGCAGTATTTT. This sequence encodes CASSLVGFAGGSTDTQYF.

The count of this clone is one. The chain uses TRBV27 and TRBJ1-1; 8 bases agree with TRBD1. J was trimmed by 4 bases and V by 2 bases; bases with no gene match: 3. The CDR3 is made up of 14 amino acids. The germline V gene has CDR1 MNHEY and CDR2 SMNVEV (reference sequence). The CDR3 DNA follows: TGTGCCAGCAGTTTACAGGGGGCTGGCACTGAAGCTTTCTTT. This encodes CASSLQGAGTEAFF.

The CDR3 DNA follows: TGTGCCAGCAGCTGGGACCGGGACAGCCACTACGAGCAGTACTTC. It translates to CASSWDRDSHYEQYF. This chain connects TRBV13 to TRBJ2-7; 7 bases map to TRBD1. This CDR3 spans 15 amino acids. V lost 4 bases to trimming and J lost 3 bases; unmatched junction nucleotides: 9. From germline, CDR1 is PRHDT and CDR2 FYEKMQ (reference sequence).

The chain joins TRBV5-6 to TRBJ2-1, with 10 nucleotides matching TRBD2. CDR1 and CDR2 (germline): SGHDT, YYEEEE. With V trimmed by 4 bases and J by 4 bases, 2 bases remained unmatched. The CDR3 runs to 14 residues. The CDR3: CASSERGGYNEQFF. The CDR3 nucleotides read TGTGCCAGCAGCGAGCGGGGGGGTTACAATGAGCAGTTCTTC.

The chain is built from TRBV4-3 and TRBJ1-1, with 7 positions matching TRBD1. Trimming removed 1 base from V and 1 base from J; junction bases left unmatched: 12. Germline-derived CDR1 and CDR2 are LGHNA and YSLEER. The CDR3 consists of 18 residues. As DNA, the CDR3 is TGCGCCAGCAGCCAAGGATATATCCCCGGGACAGAGAACACTGAAGCTTTCTTT. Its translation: CASSQGYIPGTENTEAFF.

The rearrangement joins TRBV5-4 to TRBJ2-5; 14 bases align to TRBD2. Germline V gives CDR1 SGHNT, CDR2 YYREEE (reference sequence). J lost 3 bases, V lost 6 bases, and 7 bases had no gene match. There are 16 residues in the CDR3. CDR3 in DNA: TGTGCCAGCATGGAGACTAGCGGGGGGGGGAAAGAGACCCAGTACTTC. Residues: CASMETSGGGKETQYF. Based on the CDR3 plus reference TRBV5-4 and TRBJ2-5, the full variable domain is ETGVTQSPTHLIKTRGQQVTLRCSSQSGHNTVSWYQQALGQGPQFIFQYYREEENGRGNFPPRFSGLQFPNYSSELNVNALELDDSALYLCASMETSGGGKETQYFGPGTRLLVL.

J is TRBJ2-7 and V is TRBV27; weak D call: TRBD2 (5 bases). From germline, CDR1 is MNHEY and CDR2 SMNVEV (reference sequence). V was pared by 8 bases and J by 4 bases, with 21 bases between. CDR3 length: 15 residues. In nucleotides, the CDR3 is TGTGCCAGCGCCGGGGTGCGGCTAGCCGAATACGAGCAGTACTTC. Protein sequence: CASAGVRLAEYEQYF.

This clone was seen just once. The CDR3 protein is CASSYSTGASEAFF. CDR3 nucleotides: TGTGCCAGCAGTTACTCAACAGGGGCCTCTGAAGCTTTCTTT. The chain recombines TRBV6-5 with TRBJ1-1; 7 bases match TRBD1. V shed 0 bases, J shed 6 bases, and the junction held 4 bases outside the gene matches. The CDR3 runs 14 residues. Looked up from germline, CDR1 is MNHEY and CDR2 is SVGAGI.

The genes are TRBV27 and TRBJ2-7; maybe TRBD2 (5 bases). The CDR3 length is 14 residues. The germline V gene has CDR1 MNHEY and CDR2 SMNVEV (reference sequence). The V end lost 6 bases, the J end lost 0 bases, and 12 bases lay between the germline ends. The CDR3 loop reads CASSLARPSYEQYF. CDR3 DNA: TGTGCCAGCAGCCTAGCCAGACCCTCCTACGAGCAGTACTTC.

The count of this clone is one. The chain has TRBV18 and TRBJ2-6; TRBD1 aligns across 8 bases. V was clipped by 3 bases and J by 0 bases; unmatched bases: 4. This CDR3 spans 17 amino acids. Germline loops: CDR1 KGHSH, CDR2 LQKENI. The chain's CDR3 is CASSPRTGNSGANVLTF. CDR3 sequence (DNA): TGTGCCAGCTCACCCCGGACAGGGAACTCTGGGGCCAACGTCCTGACTTTC.

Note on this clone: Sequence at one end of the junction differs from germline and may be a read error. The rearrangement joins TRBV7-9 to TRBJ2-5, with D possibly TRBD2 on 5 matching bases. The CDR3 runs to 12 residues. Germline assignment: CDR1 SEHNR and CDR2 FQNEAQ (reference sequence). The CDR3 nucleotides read TGTTCCAGCAGTTCTAGCTTAGAGACCCAGTACTTC. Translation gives CSSSSSLETQYF.

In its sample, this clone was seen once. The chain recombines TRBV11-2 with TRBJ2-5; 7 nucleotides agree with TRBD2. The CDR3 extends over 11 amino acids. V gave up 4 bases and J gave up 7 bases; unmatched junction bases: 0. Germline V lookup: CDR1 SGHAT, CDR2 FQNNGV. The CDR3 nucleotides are TGTGCCAGCAGCTCGGGGGGGACCCAGTACTTC. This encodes CASSSGGTQYF.

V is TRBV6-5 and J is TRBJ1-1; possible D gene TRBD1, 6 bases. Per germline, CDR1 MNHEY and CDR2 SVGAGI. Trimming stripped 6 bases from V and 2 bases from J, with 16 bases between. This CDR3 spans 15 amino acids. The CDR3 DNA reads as TGTGCCAGCAGCCTAGGGTATGGGGGCAACACTGAAGCTTTCTTT. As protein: CASSLGYGGNTEAFF.

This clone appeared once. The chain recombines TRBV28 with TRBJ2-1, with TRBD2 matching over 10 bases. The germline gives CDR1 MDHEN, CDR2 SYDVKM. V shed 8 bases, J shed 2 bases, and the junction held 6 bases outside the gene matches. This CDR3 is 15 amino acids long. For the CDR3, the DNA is TGTGCCAGCCTGGGAGCGGGAGGGGCCTACAATGAGCAGTTCTTC. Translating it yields CASLGAGGAYNEQFF.

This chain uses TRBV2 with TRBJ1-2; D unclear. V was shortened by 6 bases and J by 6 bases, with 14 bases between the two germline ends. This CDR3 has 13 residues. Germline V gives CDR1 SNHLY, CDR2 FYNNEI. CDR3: CASSPRSNDGYTF. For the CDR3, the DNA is TGTGCCAGCAGCCCGAGGAGCAACGATGGCTACACCTTC.

The CDR3 spells CASSPLRQGRSSYGYTF. In DNA, the CDR3 is TGTGCCAGCAGTCCTTTAAGGCAGGGCCGCAGTTCTTATGGCTACACCTTC. The chain carries TRBV28 and TRBJ1-2, with D possibly TRBD1 on 5 matching bases. This CDR3 is built from 17 residues. V dropped 5 bases and J dropped 5 bases, with 24 bases sitting between them. The germline gives CDR1 MDHEN, CDR2 SYDVKM.

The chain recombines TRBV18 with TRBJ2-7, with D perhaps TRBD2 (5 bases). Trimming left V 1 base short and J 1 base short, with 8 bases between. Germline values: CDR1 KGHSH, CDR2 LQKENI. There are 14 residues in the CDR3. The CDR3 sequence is CASSPLGISYEQYF. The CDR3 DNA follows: TGTGCCAGCTCACCACTCGGGATTTCCTACGAGCAGTACTTC.

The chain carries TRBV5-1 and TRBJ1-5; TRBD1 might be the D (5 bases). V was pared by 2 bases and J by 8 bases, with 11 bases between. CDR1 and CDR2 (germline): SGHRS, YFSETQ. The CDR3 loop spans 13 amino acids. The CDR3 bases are TGCGCCAGCAGCTTAGGGGCTTTGGAGCCCCAGCATTTT. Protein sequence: CASSLGALEPQHF.

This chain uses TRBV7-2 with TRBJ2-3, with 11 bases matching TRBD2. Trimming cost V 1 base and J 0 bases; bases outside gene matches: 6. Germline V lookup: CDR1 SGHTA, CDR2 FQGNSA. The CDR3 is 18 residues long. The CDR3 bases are TGTGCCAGCAGCTTAGGACTAGCGGGAAGACAGAGCACAGATACGCAGTATTTT. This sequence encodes CASSLGLAGRQSTDTQYF.

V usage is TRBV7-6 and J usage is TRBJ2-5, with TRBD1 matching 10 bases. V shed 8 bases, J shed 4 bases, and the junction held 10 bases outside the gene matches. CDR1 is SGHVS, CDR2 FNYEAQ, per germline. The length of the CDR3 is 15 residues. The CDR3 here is CASSTGTGVRETQYF. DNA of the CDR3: TGTGCCAGCTCTACCGGGACAGGGGTTCGAGAGACCCAGTACTTC.

CDR3 region: CASSQDRPGVVKNIQYF. CDR3 nucleotides: TGCGCCAGCAGCCAAGACCGGCCCGGGGTGGTCAAAAACATTCAGTACTTC. The chain employs TRBV4-1 and TRBJ2-4, with D possibly TRBD2 on 5 matching bases. Germline V gives CDR1 MGHRA, CDR2 YSYEKL. V was cut by 0 bases and J by 3 bases, with 15 bases left in between. CDR3 length: 17 residues.

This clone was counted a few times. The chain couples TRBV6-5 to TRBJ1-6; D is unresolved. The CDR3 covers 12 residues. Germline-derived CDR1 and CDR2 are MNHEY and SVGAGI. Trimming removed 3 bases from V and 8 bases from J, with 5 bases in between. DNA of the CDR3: TGTGCCAGCAGTTATCAGGATTCACCCCTCCACTTT. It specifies CASSYQDSPLHF.

The DNA of the CDR3 is TGTGCCAGCAGTTTGACTAGCGGGATAGTGGGCGAGCAGTACTTC. This gives the protein CASSLTSGIVGEQYF. V usage is TRBV6-5 and J usage is TRBJ2-7; 11 bases map to TRBD2. The CDR3 sequence is 15 residues long. CDR1 and CDR2 from the germline V gene are MNHEY and SVGAGI. Germline trimming cut 4 bases from V and 6 bases from J; bases unmatched to any gene: 8.

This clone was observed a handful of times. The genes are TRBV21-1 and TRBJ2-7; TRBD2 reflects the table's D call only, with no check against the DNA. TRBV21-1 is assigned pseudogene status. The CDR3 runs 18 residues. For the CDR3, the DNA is TGTGCCAGCAGCATTGGATTGCTAGTCCGGGAGACCGCCTACGAGCAGTACTTC. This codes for CASSIGLLVRETAYEQYF.

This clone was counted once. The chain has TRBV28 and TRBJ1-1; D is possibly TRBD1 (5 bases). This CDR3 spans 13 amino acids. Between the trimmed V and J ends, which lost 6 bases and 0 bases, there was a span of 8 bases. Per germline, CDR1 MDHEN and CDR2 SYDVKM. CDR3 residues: CASRADMNTEAFF. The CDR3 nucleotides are TGTGCCAGCAGGGCGGACATGAACACTGAAGCTTTCTTT.

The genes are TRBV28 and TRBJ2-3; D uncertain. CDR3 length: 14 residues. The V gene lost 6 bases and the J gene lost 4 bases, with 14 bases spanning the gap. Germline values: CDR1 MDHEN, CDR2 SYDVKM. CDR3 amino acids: CASSQSLMADTQYF. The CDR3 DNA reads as TGTGCCAGCAGCCAAAGCCTTATGGCAGATACGCAGTATTTT.

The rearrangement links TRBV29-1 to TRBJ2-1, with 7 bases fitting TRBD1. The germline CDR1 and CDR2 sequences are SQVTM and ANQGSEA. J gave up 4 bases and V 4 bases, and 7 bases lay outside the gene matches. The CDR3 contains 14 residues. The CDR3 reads CSVAPGQPYNEQFF. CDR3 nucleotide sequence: TGCAGCGTTGCGCCGGGACAGCCTTACAATGAGCAGTTCTTC.

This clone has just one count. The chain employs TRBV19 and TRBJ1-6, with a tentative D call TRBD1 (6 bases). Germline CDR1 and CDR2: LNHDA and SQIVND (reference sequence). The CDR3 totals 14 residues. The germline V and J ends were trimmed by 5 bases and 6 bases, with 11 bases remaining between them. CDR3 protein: CASSLQGTNSPLHF. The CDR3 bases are TGTGCCAGTAGTCTGCAGGGGACTAATTCACCCCTCCACTTT. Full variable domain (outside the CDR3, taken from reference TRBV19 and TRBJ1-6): DGGITQSPKYLFRKEGQNVTLSCEQNLNHDAMYWYRQDPGQGLRLIYYSQIVNDFQKGDIAEGYSVSREKKESFPLTVTSAQKNPTAFYLCASSLQGTNSPLHFGNGTRLTVT.

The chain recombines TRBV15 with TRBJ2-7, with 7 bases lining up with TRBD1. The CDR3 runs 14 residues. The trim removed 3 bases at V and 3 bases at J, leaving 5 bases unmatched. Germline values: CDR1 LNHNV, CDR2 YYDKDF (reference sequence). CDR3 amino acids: CATSSRDRDYEQYF. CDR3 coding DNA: TGTGCCACCAGCAGCCGGGACAGAGACTACGAGCAGTACTTC.

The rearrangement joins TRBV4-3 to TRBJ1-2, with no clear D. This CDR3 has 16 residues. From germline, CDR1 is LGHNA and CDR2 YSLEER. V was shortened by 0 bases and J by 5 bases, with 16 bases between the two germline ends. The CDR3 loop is CASSQDRAAGRYGYTF. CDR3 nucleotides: TGCGCCAGCAGCCAAGATCGAGCAGCAGGCAGATATGGCTACACCTTC.